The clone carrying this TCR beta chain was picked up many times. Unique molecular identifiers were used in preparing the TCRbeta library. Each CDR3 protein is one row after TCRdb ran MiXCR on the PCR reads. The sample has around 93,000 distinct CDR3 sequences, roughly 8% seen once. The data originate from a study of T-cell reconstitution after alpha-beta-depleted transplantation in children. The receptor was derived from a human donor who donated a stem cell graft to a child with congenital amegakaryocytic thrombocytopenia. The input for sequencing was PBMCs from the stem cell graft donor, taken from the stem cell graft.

DNA of the CDR3: TGCAGTGCTAACCCACCCGGGGCAGGGAGCTTCAATCAGCCCCAGCATTTT. This encodes CSANPPGAGSFNQPQHF. The chain uses TRBV20-1 and TRBJ1-5, with a weak D call TRBD1 (5 bases). Germline V gene lookup returns CDR1 DFQATT and CDR2 SNEGSKA (reference sequence). Trimming removed 4 bases from V and 3 bases from J, with 22 bases in between. The CDR3 sequence is 17 residues long.